Following are 10 T cell receptor beta chains from one sample sequenced in a study of blood T cell repertoires in COVID-19 (TCRdb year 2020). The library was obtained by the immunoSEQ multiplex PCR assay. What TCRdb holds here is the immuneACCESS table cut down to in-frame rearrangements. Part of the clones is not present; checked against another copy, under half of the missing clones reflect an unresolved V gene, and the others are unexplained. For this sample there are more than 200,000 clones; around 80% appear just once. The ten most abundant clones make up under 2% of the sample. Sequenced material: PBMCs or T cells enriched from blood (not recorded which). Every receptor here comes from a man aged 60-69 years who had recovered from COVID-19.

V and J are TRBV18 and TRBJ1-1; D might be TRBD1 (5 bases). The V and J ends lost 3 bases and 5 bases respectively, with 10 bases between them. Germline V gene data show CDR1 as KGHSH and CDR2 as LQKENI. The CDR3 contains 13 residues. The CDR3: CASSPVGRTEAFF. Written as DNA, the CDR3 is TGTGCCAGCTCACCCGTGGGGCGGACTGAAGCTTTCTTT.

V usage is TRBV4-3 and J usage is TRBJ1-1; D uncertain. Germline V gene lookup returns CDR1 LGHNA and CDR2 YSLEER. The CDR3 consists of 15 residues. Trimming took 3 bases from V and 7 from J, leaving 18 bases between them. The DNA for the CDR3 is TGCGCCAGCAGCCAGGATACCCTGAATAGAGGTGAAGCTTTCTTT. Its protein is CASSQDTLNRGEAFF.

This chain uses TRBV2 with TRBJ1-1; the match to TRBD1 covers 8 bases. This CDR3 comprises 15 residues. The germline V gene has CDR1 SNHLY and CDR2 FYNNEI. The trim removed 2 bases at V and 4 bases at J, leaving 6 bases unmatched. In nucleotides, the CDR3 is TGTGCCAGCAGTGAACTGGACAGGGCTGGCACTGAAGCTTTCTTT. It yields the protein CASSELDRAGTEAFF.

This clone was detected only once. The chain is built from TRBV15 and TRBJ2-1; 10 bases are a match to TRBD1. Germline values: CDR1 LNHNV, CDR2 YYDKDF (reference sequence). Trimming took 3 bases from V and 8 from J; bases not matched to a gene: 7. This CDR3 is built from 15 residues. The CDR3 is CATSRAGQGLHEQFF. The DNA for the CDR3 is TGTGCCACCAGCAGGGCGGGACAGGGGTTGCATGAGCAGTTCTTC.

A few counts support this clone. This rearrangement joins TRBV6-5 to TRBJ1-3, with 7 positions matching TRBD1. V lost 5 bases to trimming and J lost 4 bases; unmatched junction nucleotides: 8. This CDR3 has 15 amino acids. In germline, CDR1 is MNHEY, CDR2 SVGAGI. The CDR3 nucleotides read TGTGCCAGCAGTCCCCAGACAGGGTTCGGAAACACCATATATTTT. Protein product: CASSPQTGFGNTIYF.

This clone was counted a single time. The genes are TRBV19 and TRBJ2-2; D unresolved. The germline V and J ends were trimmed by 2 bases and 1 base, with 5 bases remaining between them. The CDR3 covers 14 residues. Germline V gene sequence: CDR1 LNHDA, CDR2 SQIVND (reference sequence). The CDR3: CASSIMRNTGELFF. Written as DNA, the CDR3 is TGTGCCAGTAGTATAATGCGGAACACCGGGGAGCTGTTTTTT.

The chain uses TRBV27 and TRBJ2-1; TRBD1 agrees at 7 bases. Losses at the gene ends were 5 bases for V and 9 bases for J; bases not matched to a gene: 7. Germline CDR1 is MNHEY and CDR2 is SMNVEV (reference sequence). The CDR3 sequence is 13 residues long. CDR3 sequence reads: CASSIDRDREQFF. The CDR3 bases are TGTGCCAGCAGTATCGACAGGGATCGTGAGCAGTTCTTC.

This chain's CDR3 is CATSAIQGPWRPGELFF. The CDR3 DNA is TGTGCCACCAGTGCCATCCAGGGGCCTTGGCGACCCGGGGAGCTGTTTTTT. This chain joins TRBV24-1 and TRBJ2-2, with TRBD1 as a possible D gene (6 bases). The ends were cut back, 5 bases at V and 6 bases at J, with 21 bases in the middle. CDR3 size: 17 residues. Germline V gene data show CDR1 as KGHDR and CDR2 as SFDVKD.

V usage is TRBV4-1 and J usage is TRBJ2-1; no firm D call. CDR3 size: 11 residues. Trimming pared 0 bases from V and 15 bases from J, leaving 9 bases between. Germline V gene lookup returns CDR1 MGHRA and CDR2 YSYEKL. Here the CDR3 DNA reads TGCGCCAGCAGCCAAGATTCAGTGCTGTTCTTC. Encoded protein: CASSQDSVLFF.

This chain joins TRBV11-3 and TRBJ1-4; possibly TRBD1 for D (5 bases). Trimming pared 5 bases from V and 6 bases from J, leaving 16 bases between. This CDR3 region has 15 residues. The germline gives CDR1 SGHNT, CDR2 YENEEA. The chain's CDR3 is CASSKGAGFDEKLFF. The CDR3 nucleotides are TGTGCCAGCAGCAAAGGGGCTGGGTTTGATGAAAAACTGTTTTTT.